The source of this TCR beta chain is a study of blood T cell repertoires in COVID-19 (dated by TCRdb to 2020 to 2021). Background for the entire study: Samples from collaborators originated in the United States, Italy and Spain and spanned both the acute and convalescent phases of COVID-19. The prospective study material was composed of cDNA or gDNA derived from T cells, B-cell-depleted T cells, or PBMCs. Deeply sampled blood TCRbeta repertoires from subjects exposed to, actively infected with, or recovered from COVID-19 were included in the dataset. The repertoires were made available in a free public database intended to serve as a resource for research on the immune response to SARS-CoV-2. Samples came from the ongoing ImmuneRACE study (first 160 participants) plus 1,254 subjects from 6 global collaborators. Nearly every sample came with metadata listing a de-identified subject ID, COVID-19 status, age in years and sex. Where available, HLA class I and class II types were obtained from metadata supplied by the sample provider rather than from assay-based typing. The investigation overall reported the following: How much clinical and demographic metadata was included differed by source and by participant, and the metadata was provided uncurated.

About this clone itself: Its specific antigen is unknown. No clone much larger than this one lies a single base away; base qualities are absent.

TCRbeta CDR3 regions were amplified from genomic DNA by means of the immunoSEQ Assay, a bias-controlled multiplex PCR. As for the original processing: The number of nucleated cells in each sample was estimated by amplification of reference gene primers within the assay. To quantify the absolute abundance of each unique TCRbeta CDR3 rearrangement, sequence reads were collapsed and filtered. For each sample, productive Simpson clonality was calculated by taking the square root of Simpson's diversity index across productive rearrangements. TCRdb's version of the immuneACCESS table is confined to in-frame rearrangements and falls short of the full clone set. An unresolved V gene accounts for under half of the shortfall where checked; the remainder is of unknown origin. V, J and clone size are taken as reported in that table, and D and trimming were inferred from the DNA itself. The sample profile shows around 270,000 clones; roughly nine tenths of them were found once. The top ten clones comprise over 7.5% of the sample.

Samples from volunteer blood donors who had recovered from COVID-19 were contributed by a second Seattle source. Collaborating institutions collected whole blood in K2EDTA tubes following their own protocols. Collaborator samples were shipped for TCRbeta analysis as frozen whole blood, isolated PBMCs, or DNA extracted from either sample type. Sequenced input: peripheral blood. The clonotype was recovered from a man between 40 and 49 years old who had recovered from COVID-19.

The nucleotide sequence reads TGTGCCAGCAGCGTATCGCCTGGGACAGCTCGAGATACGCAGTATTTT. Its coded protein is CASSVSPGTARDTQYF. This sequence uses TRBV9 and TRBJ2-3, with TRBD1 identical over 7 junction bases. The CDR3 holds 16 amino acids from the cysteine to the phenylalanine. The DNA shown is the 48-base CDR3, in frame from base 1. The germline V gene provides CDR1 SGDLS and CDR2 YYNGEE. The junction shows trimming of 1 base on V and 5 bases on J, and the gene matches do not reach 10 bases of it.